Below are 28 T cell receptor beta chains sequenced from a single sample in a study of OX40 agonist ivuxolimab in advanced cancers. Clones were sequenced by immunoSEQ multiplex PCR, and TCRdb holds only the in-frame ones, with some missing. The sample records about 58,000 clones, approximately 75% being singletons. Sequencing was performed on CD4+ or CD8+ T cells sorted from blood, taken in a trial of the OX40 agonist ivuxolimab. These receptors originate from an adult with an advanced solid tumor such as melanoma, head and neck, liver or kidney cancer.

The gene calls are TRBV6-6 and TRBJ2-7; 9 bases match TRBD1. This CDR3 has 15 residues. Trimming took 0 bases from V and 3 from J; bases not matched to a gene: 3. CDR1 and CDR2 (germline): MNHNY, SVGAGI (reference sequence). CDR3 amino acids: CASSYSPGQGYEQYF. The CDR3 nucleotides are TGTGCCAGCAGTTACTCACCGGGACAGGGCTACGAGCAGTACTTC.

The rearrangement links TRBV2 to TRBJ2-3; D possibly corresponds to TRBD2 (6 bases). Germline V CDR1 and CDR2: SNHLY, FYNNEI. Trimming shortened V by 6 bases and J by 1 base, and 14 bases separated the two germline ends. The CDR3 runs to 15 residues. The CDR3 DNA is TGTGCCAGCAGCCCTTCTAGCGCCGGCACAGATACGCAGTATTTT. This codes for CASSPSSAGTDTQYF. Based on the CDR3 plus reference TRBV2 and TRBJ2-3, the full variable domain is EPEVTQTPSHQVTQMGQEVILRCVPISNHLYFYWYRQILGQKVEFLVSFYNNEISEKSEIFDDQFSVERPDGSNFTLKIRSTKLEDSAMYFCASSPSSAGTDTQYFGPGTRLTVL.

The rearrangement uses TRBV11-3 and TRBJ2-1; D not resolved. The CDR3 sequence is 13 residues long. The germline V gene has CDR1 SGHNT and CDR2 YENEEA. Trimming removed 8 bases at V and 0 bases at J, with 8 bases between. CDR3 sequence: CASGQDSYNEQFF. CDR3 nucleotides: TGTGCCAGCGGGCAGGACTCCTACAATGAGCAGTTCTTC.

There are a few counts of this clone. V usage is TRBV11-2 and J usage is TRBJ2-7; 9 bases fit TRBD1. With V trimmed by 5 bases and J by 11 bases, 13 bases remained unmatched. The CDR3 length is 14 residues. The germline gives CDR1 SGHAT, CDR2 FQNNGV. The CDR3 DNA is TGTGCCAGCAGCCCGCGGGACAGGGCTGGTCGGAAGTACTTC. Protein: CASSPRDRAGRKYF.

V gene TRBV7-8 combines with J gene TRBJ2-7; 8 bases fit TRBD1. Germline V CDR1 and CDR2: SGHVS, FQNEAQ. This CDR3 is 18 amino acids long. Trimming removed 5 bases from V and 0 bases from J; junction bases left unmatched: 15. CDR3 coding DNA: TGTGCCAGCAGCCCACGGACTTCCTCCGGACAGGGCTCCTACGAGCAGTACTTC. Protein sequence: CASSPRTSSGQGSYEQYF.

V usage is TRBV5-1 and J usage is TRBJ2-7, with D possibly TRBD2 on 5 matching bases. Trimming pared 5 bases from V and 3 bases from J, leaving 24 bases between. This CDR3 contains 17 residues. The germline V gene has CDR1 SGHRS and CDR2 YFSETQ. CDR3 DNA sequence: TGCGCCAGCAGAAGGAAAGAGGCTCCGGAGGTTAACTACGAGCAGTACTTC. It specifies CASRRKEAPEVNYEQYF.

The chain combines TRBV9 with TRBJ2-5; TRBD1 matches 9 bases. This CDR3 contains 14 residues. Germline lookup yields CDR1 SGDLS and CDR2 YYNGEE. The V segment lost 4 bases and the J segment 4 bases; nucleotides outside the gene matches: 5. The CDR3 reads CASSRGQGGETQYF. In nucleotides, the CDR3 is TGTGCCAGCAGCAGGGGACAGGGTGGAGAGACCCAGTACTTC.

The chain employs TRBV19 and TRBJ2-5; TRBD1 might be the D (6 bases). CDR3 size: 13 residues. The germline CDR1 and CDR2 sequences are LNHDA and SQIVND (reference sequence). V was clipped by 5 bases and J by 5 bases, with 12 bases between them. CDR3 amino acids: CASSSGEWETQYF. In DNA, the CDR3 is TGTGCCAGTAGTTCAGGGGAGTGGGAGACCCAGTACTTC.

The V and J genes are TRBV6-6 and TRBJ1-4; a weak D match, TRBD1 (6 bases). The CDR3 is made up of 14 amino acids. Germline CDR1 reads MNHNY; CDR2 reads SVGAGI (reference sequence). Trimming shortened V by 6 bases and J by 4 bases, and 12 bases separated the two germline ends. CDR3 loop: CASSFDRNNEKLFF. The DNA of the CDR3 is TGTGCCAGCAGCTTCGACAGGAATAATGAAAAACTGTTTTTT.

The table lists this clone with a few counts. V and J are TRBV7-9 and TRBJ1-1; the D gene is possibly TRBD1 (6 bases). CDR3 size: 16 residues. Trimming took off 2 bases at V and 0 bases at J, with 13 bases between the two ends. Looked up from germline, CDR1 is SEHNR and CDR2 is FQNEAQ (reference sequence). CDR3 nucleotide sequence: TGTGCCAGCAGCTTACAGGGGTTGGCCATGAACACTGAAGCTTTCTTT. This codes for CASSLQGLAMNTEAFF.

The chain joins TRBV5-6 to TRBJ2-3, with D possibly matching TRBD2 (7 bases). Germline V gives CDR1 SGHDT, CDR2 YYEEEE. There are 15 residues in the CDR3. V was shortened by 4 bases and J by 6 bases, with 18 bases between the two germline ends. CDR3 loop: CASSSPGGGRDTQYF. Here the CDR3 DNA reads TGTGCCAGCAGCAGCCCGGGCGGGGGCCGGGATACGCAGTATTTT.

The chain carries TRBV27 and TRBJ2-1; D might be TRBD2 (5 bases). Between the trimmed V and J ends, which lost 1 base and 5 bases, there was a span of 9 bases. The CDR3 extends over 14 amino acids. CDR1 MNHEY and CDR2 SMNVEV come from the germline V gene (reference sequence). CDR3 sequence: CASSLLDWDNEQFF. CDR3 nucleotide sequence: TGTGCCAGCAGTTTATTGGACTGGGACAATGAGCAGTTCTTC.

The gene calls are TRBV5-5 and TRBJ2-2; 8 bases fit TRBD1. The V gene end was trimmed by 2 bases and the J gene end by 5 bases; junction bases not matched to a gene: 5. Germline loops: CDR1 SGHKS, CDR2 YYEKEE (reference sequence). There are 15 residues in the CDR3. CDR3 protein: CASSFRDRSTGELFF. CDR3 nucleotide sequence: TGTGCCAGCAGCTTTAGGGACAGGAGTACCGGGGAGCTGTTTTTT.

This clone was observed once. This chain joins TRBV6-1 and TRBJ2-2; 8 bases are shared with TRBD1. V shed 4 bases, J shed 2 bases, and the junction held 6 bases outside the gene matches. The CDR3 spans 16 residues. Germline V gene sequence: CDR1 MNHNS, CDR2 SASEGT. CDR3 sequence: CASSVGTGLNTGELFF. CDR3 coding DNA: TGTGCCAGCAGTGTTGGGACAGGCCTAAACACCGGGGAGCTGTTTTTT.

This chain joins TRBV5-1 and TRBJ2-2, with D hard to call. Germline loops: CDR1 SGHRS, CDR2 YFSETQ. The V end lost 0 bases, the J end lost 4 bases, and 10 bases lay between the germline ends. The CDR3 extends over 15 amino acids. The CDR3 coding sequence is TGCGCCAGCAGCTTGGCCCCGGGCGCCACCGGGGAGCTGTTTTTT. Encoded protein: CASSLAPGATGELFF.

A remark on this clone: A much larger clone sits a single nucleotide away, making a read error possible. The sample carries other DNA sequences with the same CDR3. V gene TRBV14 combines with J gene TRBJ2-1, with TRBD2 identical over 12 bases. The germline V gene has CDR1 SGHDN and CDR2 FVKESK. The J segment lost 1 base and the V segment lost 3 bases, leaving 19 bases of the junction unmatched. The CDR3 has 22 residues. CDR3 sequence reads: CASSHRLLQGTTSGGSYNEQFF. The CDR3 DNA reads TGTGCCAGCAGCCACCGACTGTTACAGGGTACGACTAGCGGGGGATCCTACAATGAGCAGTTCTTC.

This chain joins TRBV2 and TRBJ2-7; 10 positions agree with TRBD1. V shed 10 bases and J 3 bases; nucleotides not matched to a gene: 6. This CDR3 comprises 13 residues. Per germline, CDR1 SNHLY and CDR2 FYNNEI. The CDR3 region is CATSGTGDYEQYF. Here the CDR3 DNA reads TGTGCCACCTCCGGGACAGGGGACTACGAGCAGTACTTC.

The chain joins TRBV19 to TRBJ1-4; D not resolved. Per the germline V gene, CDR1 is LNHDA and CDR2 is SQIVND (reference sequence). V was pared by 3 bases and J by 0 bases, with 8 bases between. This CDR3 comprises 15 residues. This CDR3 is CASSIGGATNEKLFF. The CDR3 nucleotides read TGTGCCAGTAGTATTGGTGGTGCAACTAATGAAAAACTGTTTTTT.

The gene calls are TRBV5-4 and TRBJ2-4; 8 bases match TRBD1. CDR1 and CDR2 (germline): SGHNT, YYREEE (reference sequence). J lost 0 bases, V lost 1 base, and 3 bases had no gene match. CDR3 length: 16 residues. CDR3: CASSLRQGLAKNIQYF. The CDR3 DNA reads as TGTGCCAGCAGCTTGAGACAGGGGCTAGCCAAAAACATTCAGTACTTC.

This sequence joins TRBV5-1 and TRBJ2-7; D may correspond to TRBD1 or TRBD2 (5 bases each). Germline lookup yields CDR1 SGHRS and CDR2 YFSETQ. The CDR3 contains 13 residues. Deletions cut 5 bases from V and 2 bases from J, with 11 bases between. Here the CDR3 reads CASSQGPTYEQYF. DNA for the CDR3: TGCGCCAGCAGTCAGGGACCAACCTACGAGCAGTACTTC.

The rearrangement links TRBV6-5 to TRBJ2-7, with a possible D match to TRBD2 (5 bases). The V and J ends lost 5 bases and 4 bases respectively, with 15 bases between them. The CDR3 sequence is 14 residues long. Germline V gene lookup returns CDR1 MNHEY and CDR2 SVGAGI. The CDR3 DNA reads as TGTGCCAGCAGTAGAACCGGGATCAAATACGAGCAGTACTTC. This sequence encodes CASSRTGIKYEQYF.

In its sample, this clone ranks as medium-sized. The V call is TRBV4-1, the J call TRBJ2-4; D gene ambiguous. The CDR3 runs to 15 residues. Per the germline V gene, CDR1 is MGHRA and CDR2 is YSYEKL. V was shortened by 1 base and J by 6 bases, with 13 bases between the two germline ends. Here the CDR3 DNA reads TGCGCCAGCAGCCAAGTTGGGCAGAGATCAAACATTCAGTACTTC. Protein sequence: CASSQVGQRSNIQYF.

The chain has TRBV28 and TRBJ1-3; D is unclear. This CDR3 contains 14 residues. The germline gives CDR1 MDHEN, CDR2 SYDVKM. Trimming took off 8 bases at V and 0 bases at J, with 11 bases between the two ends. For the CDR3, the DNA is TGTGCCAGCGCCGTGCAGAGCTCTGGAAACACCATATATTTT. Amino acid sequence: CASAVQSSGNTIYF.

The V and J genes are TRBV11-3 and TRBJ2-3; tentative D call: TRBD2 (5 bases). With 4 bases removed from V and 1 base from J, the gap between germline ends came to 15 bases. CDR1 is SGHNT, CDR2 YENEEA, per germline. The CDR3 contains 16 residues. The CDR3 nucleotides read TGTGCCAGCAGCTCCCGGGTTAACGGGGGCACAGATACGCAGTATTTT. As protein: CASSSRVNGGTDTQYF. Filled out from reference TRBV11-3 and TRBJ2-3, the complete variable domain reads EAGVVQSPRYKIIEKKQPVAFWCNPISGHNTLYWYLQNLGQGPELLIRYENEEAVDDSQLPKDRFSAERLKGVDSTLKIQPAELGDSAVYLCASSSRVNGGTDTQYFGPGTRLTVL.

This clone has only one observation. This chain joins TRBV5-1 and TRBJ1-1, with unresolved D. The CDR3 covers 14 residues. The V gene's germline CDR1 is SGHRS and CDR2 YFSETQ. Deletions cut 4 bases from V and 8 bases from J, with 18 bases between. CDR3 sequence (DNA): TGCGCCAGCAGCGGCACCCCCGAGTATAGGGAAGCTTTCTTT. It yields the protein CASSGTPEYREAFF.

This chain connects TRBV19 to TRBJ1-5, with D unclear. The V gene's germline CDR1 is LNHDA and CDR2 SQIVND (reference sequence). CDR3 length: 18 amino acids. V was shortened by 4 bases and J by 2 bases, with 21 bases between the two germline ends. The CDR3 reads CASSRRGWPRVGNQPQHF. The CDR3 DNA reads TGTGCCAGTAGTAGACGTGGATGGCCAAGGGTTGGCAATCAGCCCCAGCATTTT.

The chain is built from TRBV2 and TRBJ1-3; tentatively, D is TRBD1 (6 bases). Trimming took off 4 bases at V and 2 bases at J, with 9 bases between the two ends. Germline-derived CDR1 and CDR2 are SNHLY and FYNNEI. The CDR3 extends over 14 amino acids. CDR3 sequence reads: CASSGGGAGNTIYF. The CDR3 DNA follows: TGTGCCAGCAGTGGGGGGGGCGCTGGAAACACCATATATTTT.

The chain links TRBV2 to TRBJ2-6, with a weak D call TRBD1 (5 bases). Trimming cost V 4 bases and J 1 base, with 8 bases left between them. Germline V gives CDR1 SNHLY, CDR2 FYNNEI. The CDR3 sequence is 15 residues long. In nucleotides, the CDR3 is TGTGCCAGCAGTGTTTCAGGGTCTGGGGCCAACGTCCTGACTTTC. Its protein product is CASSVSGSGANVLTF.